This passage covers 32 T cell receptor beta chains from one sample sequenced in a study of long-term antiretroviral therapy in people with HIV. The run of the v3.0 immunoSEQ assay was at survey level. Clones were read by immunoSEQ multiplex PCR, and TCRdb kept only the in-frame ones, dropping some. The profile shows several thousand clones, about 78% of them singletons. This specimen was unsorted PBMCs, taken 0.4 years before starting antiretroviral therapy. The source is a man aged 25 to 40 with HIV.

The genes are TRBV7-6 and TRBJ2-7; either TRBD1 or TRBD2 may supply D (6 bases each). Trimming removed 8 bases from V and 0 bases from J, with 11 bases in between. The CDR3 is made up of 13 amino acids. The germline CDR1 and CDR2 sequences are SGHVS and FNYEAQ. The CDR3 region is CASGRGDSYEQYF. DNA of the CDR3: TGTGCCAGCGGAAGGGGGGACTCCTACGAGCAGTACTTC.

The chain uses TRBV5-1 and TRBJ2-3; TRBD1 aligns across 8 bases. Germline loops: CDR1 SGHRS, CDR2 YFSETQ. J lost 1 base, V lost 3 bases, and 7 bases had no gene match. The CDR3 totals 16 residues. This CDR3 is CASSSGQGVGTDTQYF. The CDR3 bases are TGCGCCAGCAGCTCCGGACAGGGAGTAGGCACAGATACGCAGTATTTT.

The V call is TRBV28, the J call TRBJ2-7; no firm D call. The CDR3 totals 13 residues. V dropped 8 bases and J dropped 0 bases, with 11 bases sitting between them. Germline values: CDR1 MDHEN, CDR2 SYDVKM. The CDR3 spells CASEPSRSYEQYF. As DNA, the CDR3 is TGTGCCAGCGAACCGTCCCGCTCCTACGAGCAGTACTTC.

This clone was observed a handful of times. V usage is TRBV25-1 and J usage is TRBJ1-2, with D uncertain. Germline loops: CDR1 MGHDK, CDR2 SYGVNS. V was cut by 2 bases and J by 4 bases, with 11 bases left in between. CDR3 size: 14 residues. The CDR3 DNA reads TGTGCCAGCAGTGAAATCGGGCGGAGCTATGGCTACACCTTC. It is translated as CASSEIGRSYGYTF.

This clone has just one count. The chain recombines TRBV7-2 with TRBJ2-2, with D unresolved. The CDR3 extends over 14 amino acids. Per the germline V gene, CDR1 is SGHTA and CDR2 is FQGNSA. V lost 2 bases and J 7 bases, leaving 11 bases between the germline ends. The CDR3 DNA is TGTGCCAGCAGCTTAACCCCCCTGATCGGGGAGCTGTTTTTT. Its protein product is CASSLTPLIGELFF.

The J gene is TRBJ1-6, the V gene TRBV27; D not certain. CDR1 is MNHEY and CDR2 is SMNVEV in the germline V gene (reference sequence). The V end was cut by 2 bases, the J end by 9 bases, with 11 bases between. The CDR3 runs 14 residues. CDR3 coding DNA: TGTGCCAGCAGTTTAGTCCCGGGCGTTTCACCCCTCCACTTT. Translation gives CASSLVPGVSPLHF.

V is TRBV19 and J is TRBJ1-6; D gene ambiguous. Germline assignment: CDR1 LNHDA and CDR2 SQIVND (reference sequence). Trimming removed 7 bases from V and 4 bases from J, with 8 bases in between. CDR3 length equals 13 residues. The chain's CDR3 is CASKGRYNSPLHF. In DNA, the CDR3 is TGTGCCAGTAAAGGACGGTATAATTCACCCCTCCACTTT.

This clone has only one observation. CDR3 residues: CASSRSGGESYEQYF. CDR3 nucleotide sequence: TGTGCCAGCAGTCGTAGCGGGGGTGAATCCTACGAGCAGTACTTC. V gene TRBV6-6 combines with J gene TRBJ2-7; 9 bases fit TRBD2. Germline V gives CDR1 MNHNY, CDR2 SVGAGI (reference sequence). This CDR3 comprises 15 residues. The V segment lost 5 bases and the J segment 1 base; nucleotides outside the gene matches: 6.

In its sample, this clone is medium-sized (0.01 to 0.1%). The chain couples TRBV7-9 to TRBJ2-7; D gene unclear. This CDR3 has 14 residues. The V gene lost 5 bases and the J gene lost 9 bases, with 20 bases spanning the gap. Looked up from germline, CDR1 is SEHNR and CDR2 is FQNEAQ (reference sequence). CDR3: CASSQPPRGDRQYF. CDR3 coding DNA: TGTGCCAGCAGCCAACCCCCTCGTGGGGATCGGCAGTACTTC.

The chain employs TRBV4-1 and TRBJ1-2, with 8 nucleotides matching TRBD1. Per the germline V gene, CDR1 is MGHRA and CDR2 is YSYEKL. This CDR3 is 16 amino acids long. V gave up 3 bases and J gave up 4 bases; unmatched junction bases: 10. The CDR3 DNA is TGCGCCAGCAGCCACCTGACAGGGGTATTGGGCTATGGCTACACCTTC. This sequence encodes CASSHLTGVLGYGYTF.

The CDR3 DNA is TGTGCCTGGAGCGCCTTAGATACGCAGTATTTT. Its protein is CAWSALDTQYF. The chain carries TRBV30 and TRBJ2-3; D ambiguous. Between the trimmed V and J ends, which lost 3 bases and 5 bases, there was a span of 6 bases. CDR1 is GTSNPN and CDR2 is SVGIG in the germline V gene (reference sequence). CDR3 size: 11 residues. The variable domain in full, completed from reference TRBV30 and TRBJ2-3, reads SQTIHQWPATLVQPVGSPLSLECTVEGTSNPNLYWYRQAAGRGLQLLFYSVGIGQISSEVPQNLSASRPQDRQFILSSKKLLLSDSGFYLCAWSALDTQYFGPGTRLTVL.

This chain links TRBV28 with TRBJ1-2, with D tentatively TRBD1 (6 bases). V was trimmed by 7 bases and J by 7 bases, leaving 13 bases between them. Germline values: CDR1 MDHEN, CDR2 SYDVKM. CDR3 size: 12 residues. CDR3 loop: CASISAGAGYTF. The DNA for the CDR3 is TGTGCCAGCATCTCGGCAGGGGCTGGCTACACCTTC.

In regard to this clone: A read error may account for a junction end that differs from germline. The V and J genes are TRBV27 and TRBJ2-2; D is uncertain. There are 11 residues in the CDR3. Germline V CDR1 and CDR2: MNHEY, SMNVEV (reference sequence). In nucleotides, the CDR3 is TGTGCCAGCAGGAACGCCGGGGAGCTGTTTTTT. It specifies CASRNAGELFF.

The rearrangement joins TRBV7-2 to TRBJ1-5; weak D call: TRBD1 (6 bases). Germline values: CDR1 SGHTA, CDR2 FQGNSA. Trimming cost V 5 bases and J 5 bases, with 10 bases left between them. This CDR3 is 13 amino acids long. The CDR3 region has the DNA TGTGCCAGCAGCCGAAGGGGGGATCAGCCCCAGCATTTT. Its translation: CASSRRGDQPQHF.

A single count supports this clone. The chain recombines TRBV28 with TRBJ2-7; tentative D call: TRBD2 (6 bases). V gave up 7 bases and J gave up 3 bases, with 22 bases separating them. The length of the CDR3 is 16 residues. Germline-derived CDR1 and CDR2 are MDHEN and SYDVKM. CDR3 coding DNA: TGTGCCAGCACCCTGGGCGGGGCGAGGGGTTACTACGAGCAGTACTTC. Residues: CASTLGGARGYYEQYF. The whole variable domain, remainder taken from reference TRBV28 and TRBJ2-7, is DVKVTQSSRYLVKRTGEKVFLECVQDMDHENMFWYRQDPGLGLRLIYFSYDVKMKEKGDIPEGYSVSREKKERFSLILESASTNQTSMYLCASTLGGARGYYEQYFGPGTRLTVT.

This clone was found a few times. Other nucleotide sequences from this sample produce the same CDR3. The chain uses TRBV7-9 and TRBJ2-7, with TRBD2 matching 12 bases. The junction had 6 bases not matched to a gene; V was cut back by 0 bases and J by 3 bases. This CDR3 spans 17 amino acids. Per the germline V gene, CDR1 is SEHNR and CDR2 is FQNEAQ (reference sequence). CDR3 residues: CASSLAPLAGGHYEQYF. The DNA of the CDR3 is TGTGCCAGCAGCTTAGCCCCCCTAGCGGGGGGGCACTACGAGCAGTACTTC.

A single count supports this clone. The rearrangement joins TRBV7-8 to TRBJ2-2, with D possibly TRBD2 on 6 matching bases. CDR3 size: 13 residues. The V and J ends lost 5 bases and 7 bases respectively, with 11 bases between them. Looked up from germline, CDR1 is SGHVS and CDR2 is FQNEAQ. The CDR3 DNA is TGTGCCAGCAGCCCGGGGCGGGACGGGGAGCTGTTTTTT. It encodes CASSPGRDGELFF.

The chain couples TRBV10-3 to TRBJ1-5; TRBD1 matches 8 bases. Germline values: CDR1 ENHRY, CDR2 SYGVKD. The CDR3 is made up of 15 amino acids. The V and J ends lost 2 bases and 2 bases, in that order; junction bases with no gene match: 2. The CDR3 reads CAISEGQGGNQPQHF. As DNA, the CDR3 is TGTGCCATCAGTGAGGGACAGGGAGGCAATCAGCCCCAGCATTTT.

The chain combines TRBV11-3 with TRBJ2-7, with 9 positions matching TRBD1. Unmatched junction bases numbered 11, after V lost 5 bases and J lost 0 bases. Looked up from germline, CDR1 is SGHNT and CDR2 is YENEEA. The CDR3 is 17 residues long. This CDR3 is CASSDSRTGVSSYEQYF. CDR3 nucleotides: TGTGCCAGCAGCGATTCGCGGACAGGGGTCAGCTCCTACGAGCAGTACTTC.

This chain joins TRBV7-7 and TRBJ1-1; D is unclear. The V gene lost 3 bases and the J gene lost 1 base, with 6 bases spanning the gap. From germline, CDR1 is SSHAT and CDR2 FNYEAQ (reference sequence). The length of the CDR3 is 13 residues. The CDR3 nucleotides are TGTGCCAGCAGCTTCGGGGAGAACACTGAAGCTTTCTTT. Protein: CASSFGENTEAFF.

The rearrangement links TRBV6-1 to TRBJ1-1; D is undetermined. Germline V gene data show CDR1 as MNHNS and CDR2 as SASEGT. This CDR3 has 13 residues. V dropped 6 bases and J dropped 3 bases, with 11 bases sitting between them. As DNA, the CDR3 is TGTGCCAGCAGCGCGGAACGGTACACTGAAGCTTTCTTT. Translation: CASSAERYTEAFF.

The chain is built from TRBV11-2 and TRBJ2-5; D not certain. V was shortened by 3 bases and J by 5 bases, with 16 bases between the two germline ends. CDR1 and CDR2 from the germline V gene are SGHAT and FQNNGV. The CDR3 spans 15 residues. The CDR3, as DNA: TGTGCCAGCAGCTTGTCAGGAAGCGAGTTGGAGACCCAGTACTTC. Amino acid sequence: CASSLSGSELETQYF.

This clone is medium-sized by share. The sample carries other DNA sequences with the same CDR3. CDR3 protein: CASSLQGAYEQYF. The CDR3, as DNA: TGTGCCAGCAGTTTACAGGGGGCCTACGAGCAGTACTTC. This chain uses TRBV27 with TRBJ2-7; 7 bases match TRBD1. Germline V gene lookup returns CDR1 MNHEY and CDR2 SMNVEV (reference sequence). The CDR3 is made up of 13 amino acids. V trimming: 2 bases; J trimming: 2 bases; junction bases outside the gene matches: 0.

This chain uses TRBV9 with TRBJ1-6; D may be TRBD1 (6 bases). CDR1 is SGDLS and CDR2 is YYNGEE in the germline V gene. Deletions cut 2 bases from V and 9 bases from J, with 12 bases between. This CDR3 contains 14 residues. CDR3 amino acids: CASSVGGAGSPLHF. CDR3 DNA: TGTGCCAGCAGCGTTGGGGGGGCTGGTTCACCCCTCCACTTT.

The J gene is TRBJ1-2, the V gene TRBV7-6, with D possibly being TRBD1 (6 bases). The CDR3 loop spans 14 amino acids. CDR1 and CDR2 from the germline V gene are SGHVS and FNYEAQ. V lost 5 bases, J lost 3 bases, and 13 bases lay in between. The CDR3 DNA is TGTGCCAGCAGCAGCCGCCCAGGGGACTATGGCTACACCTTC. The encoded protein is CASSSRPGDYGYTF.

The CDR3 bases are TGTGGCGCGGGGCTGGGGGACTATGGCTACACCTTC. Protein product: CGAGLGDYGYTF. V usage is TRBV28 and J usage is TRBJ1-2; D possibly corresponds to TRBD1 (5 bases). CDR3 size: 12 residues. The germline V gene has CDR1 MDHEN and CDR2 SYDVKM.

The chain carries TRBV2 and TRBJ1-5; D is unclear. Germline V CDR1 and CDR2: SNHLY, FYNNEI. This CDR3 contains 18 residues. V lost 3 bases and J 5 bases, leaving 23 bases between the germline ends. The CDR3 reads CASSDPGDVGIEHQPQHF. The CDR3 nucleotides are TGTGCCAGCAGTGACCCGGGAGATGTGGGGATTGAGCATCAGCCCCAGCATTTT.

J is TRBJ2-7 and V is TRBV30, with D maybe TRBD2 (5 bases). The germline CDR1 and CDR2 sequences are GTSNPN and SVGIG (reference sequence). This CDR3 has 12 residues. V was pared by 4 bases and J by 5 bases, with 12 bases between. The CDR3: CAWNRATNEQYF. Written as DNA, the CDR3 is TGTGCCTGGAACAGAGCGACTAACGAGCAGTACTTC. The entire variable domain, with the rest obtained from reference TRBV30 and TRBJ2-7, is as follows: SQTIHQWPATLVQPVGSPLSLECTVEGTSNPNLYWYRQAAGRGLQLLFYSVGIGQISSEVPQNLSASRPQDRQFILSSKKLLLSDSGFYLCAWNRATNEQYFGPGTRLTVT.

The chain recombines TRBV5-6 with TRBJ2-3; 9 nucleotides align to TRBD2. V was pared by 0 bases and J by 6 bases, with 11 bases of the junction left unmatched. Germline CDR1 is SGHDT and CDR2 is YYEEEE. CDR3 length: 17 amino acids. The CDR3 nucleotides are TGTGCCAGCAGCTTGGTTATTGGCGGGGGGGCTGACGATACGCAGTATTTT. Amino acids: CASSLVIGGGADDTQYF.

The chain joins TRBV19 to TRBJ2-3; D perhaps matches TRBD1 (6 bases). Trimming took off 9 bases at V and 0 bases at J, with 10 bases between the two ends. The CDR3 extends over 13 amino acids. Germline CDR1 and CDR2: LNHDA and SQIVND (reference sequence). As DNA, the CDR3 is TGTGCCAGAAGGACAGTAAGCACAGATACGCAGTATTTT. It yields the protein CARRTVSTDTQYF.

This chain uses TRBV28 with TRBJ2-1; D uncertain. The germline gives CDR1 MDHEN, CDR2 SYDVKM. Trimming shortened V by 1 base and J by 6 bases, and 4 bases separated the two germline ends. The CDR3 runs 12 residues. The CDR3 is CASSLLGNEQFF. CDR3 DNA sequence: TGTGCCAGCAGTTTATTGGGCAATGAGCAGTTCTTC. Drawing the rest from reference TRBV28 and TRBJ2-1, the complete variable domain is DVKVTQSSRYLVKRTGEKVFLECVQDMDHENMFWYRQDPGLGLRLIYFSYDVKMKEKGDIPEGYSVSREKKERFSLILESASTNQTSMYLCASSLLGNEQFFGPGTRLTVL.

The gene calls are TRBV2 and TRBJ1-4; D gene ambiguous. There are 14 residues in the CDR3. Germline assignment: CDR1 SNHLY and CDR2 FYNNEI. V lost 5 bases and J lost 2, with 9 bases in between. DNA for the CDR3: TGTGCCAGCAGTACTTGGCAGACTAATGAAAAACTGTTTTTT. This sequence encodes CASSTWQTNEKLFF.